The clone carrying this T cell receptor (beta chain) has only one observation. Its matching antigen is unknown. These data come from a study of PD-1 blockade in mismatch repair-deficient tumors. Assay used: immunoSEQ multiplex PCR; TCRdb lists only in-frame clones, some missing. The table has tens of thousands of clones, more than 75% seen once. Every patient had mismatch repair deficiency by PCR or immunohistochemistry. The TCR-sequenced patients were a few responders to pembrolizumab. Germline CDR1 and CDR2: MGHDK and SYGVNS. The CDR3 consists of 14 residues. V gave up 6 bases and J gave up 4 bases, with 12 bases separating them. Overall study results and limits: After pembrolizumab, tumor-resident clones rose rapidly, then generally contracted before radiologic responses.

The specimen was peripheral blood, collected 4 weeks after starting pembrolizumab. This chain uses TRBV25-1 with TRBJ1-4; D possibly corresponds to TRBD1 (5 bases). The receptor was isolated from an adult with mismatch repair-deficient cancer. CDR3 nucleotide sequence: TGTGCCAGCAGATCACGGGGCGATAATGAAAAACTGTTTTTT. It is translated as CASRSRGDNEKLFF.